Below, one T cell receptor (beta chain) is given with its context. Its target is unknown. The data stem from a study of radiation and T cells in renal cell carcinoma. Assay used: immunoSEQ multiplex PCR; TCRdb lists only in-frame clones, some missing. The table lists roughly 49,000 clones, 75% to 85% of them singletons, with 25% to 35% in the top ten. Findings and caveats of the study: Top tumor clonotypes rose in blood 2 weeks post-radiation, then contracted.

V trimming: 4 bases; J trimming: 3 bases; junction bases outside the gene matches: 4. CDR3 size: 14 residues. Germline loops: CDR1 SGHNT, CDR2 YYREEE (reference sequence). Documented time point: blood 2 weeks post-SBRT. Indicated treatment: 15 Gy SBRT to primary tumor, nephrectomy 4 weeks later. Blood was sampled at baseline, 2 weeks and 4 weeks after SBRT. The tumor was a clear cell renal cell carcinoma. This material consisted of blood, taken from a patient whose treatment included radiotherapy and nephrectomy. The TCR was taken from a woman aged 70-85 years with renal cell carcinoma. The chain uses TRBV5-4 and TRBJ2-7, with 10 bases that match TRBD1. CDR3: CASSTGQGIYEQYF. DNA for the CDR3: TGTGCCAGCAGCACGGGACAGGGGATCTACGAGCAGTACTTC.